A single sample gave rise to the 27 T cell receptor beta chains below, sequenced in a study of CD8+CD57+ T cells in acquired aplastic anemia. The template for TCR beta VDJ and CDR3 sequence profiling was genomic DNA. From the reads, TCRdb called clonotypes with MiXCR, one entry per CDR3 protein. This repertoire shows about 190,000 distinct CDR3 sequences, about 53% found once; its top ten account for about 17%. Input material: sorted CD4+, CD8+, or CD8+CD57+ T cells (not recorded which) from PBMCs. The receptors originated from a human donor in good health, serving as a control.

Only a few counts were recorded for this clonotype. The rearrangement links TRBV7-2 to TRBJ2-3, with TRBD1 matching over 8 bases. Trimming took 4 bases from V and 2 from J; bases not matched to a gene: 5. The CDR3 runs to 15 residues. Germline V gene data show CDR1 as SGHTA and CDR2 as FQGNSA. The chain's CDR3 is CASSSPGQATDTQYF. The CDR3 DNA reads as TGTGCCAGCAGCTCGCCGGGACAGGCCACAGATACGCAGTATTTT.

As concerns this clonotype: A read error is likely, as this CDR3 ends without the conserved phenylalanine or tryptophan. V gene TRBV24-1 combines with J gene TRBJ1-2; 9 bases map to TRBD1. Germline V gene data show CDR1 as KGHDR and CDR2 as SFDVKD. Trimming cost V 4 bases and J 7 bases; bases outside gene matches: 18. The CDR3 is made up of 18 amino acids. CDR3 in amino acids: CATSEGLAGQGHLFGYTS. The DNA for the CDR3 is TGTGCCACCAGTGAGGGCCTCGCGGGACAGGGCCACCTATTTGGCTACACCTCC.

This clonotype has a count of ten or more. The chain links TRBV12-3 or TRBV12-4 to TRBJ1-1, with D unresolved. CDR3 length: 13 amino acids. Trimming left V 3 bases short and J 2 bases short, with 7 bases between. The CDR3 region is CASSFRGNTEAFF. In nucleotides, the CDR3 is TGTGCCAGCAGTTTCCGGGGAAACACTGAAGCTTTCTTT.

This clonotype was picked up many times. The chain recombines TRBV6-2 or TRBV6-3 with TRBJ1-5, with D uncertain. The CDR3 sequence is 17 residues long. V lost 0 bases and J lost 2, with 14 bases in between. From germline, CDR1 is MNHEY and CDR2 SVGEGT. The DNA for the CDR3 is TGTGCCAGCAGTTACTCAATGGCGGGTATTCGCAATCAGCCCCAGCATTTT. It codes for CASSYSMAGIRNQPQHF.

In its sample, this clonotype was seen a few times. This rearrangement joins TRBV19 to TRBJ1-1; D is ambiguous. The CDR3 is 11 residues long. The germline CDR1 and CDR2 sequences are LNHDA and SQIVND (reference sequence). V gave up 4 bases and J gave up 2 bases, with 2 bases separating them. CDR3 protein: CASSTNTEAFF. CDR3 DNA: TGTGCCAGTAGTACTAACACTGAAGCTTTCTTT.

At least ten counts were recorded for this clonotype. The CDR3 loop reads CASSLDSGTSTEAFF. Written as DNA, the CDR3 is TGCGCCAGCAGCTTGGATTCGGGGACCAGCACTGAAGCTTTCTTT. This chain links TRBV5-1 with TRBJ1-1; D perhaps matches TRBD1 (5 bases). CDR1 SGHRS and CDR2 YFSETQ come from the germline V gene. This CDR3 region has 15 residues. The V gene lost 0 bases and the J gene lost 4 bases, with 13 bases spanning the gap.

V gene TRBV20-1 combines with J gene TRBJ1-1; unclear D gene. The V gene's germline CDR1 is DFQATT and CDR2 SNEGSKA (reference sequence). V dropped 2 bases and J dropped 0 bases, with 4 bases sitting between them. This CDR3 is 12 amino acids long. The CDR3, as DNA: TGCAGTGCTAGACTTGTGAACACTGAAGCTTTCTTT. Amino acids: CSARLVNTEAFF.

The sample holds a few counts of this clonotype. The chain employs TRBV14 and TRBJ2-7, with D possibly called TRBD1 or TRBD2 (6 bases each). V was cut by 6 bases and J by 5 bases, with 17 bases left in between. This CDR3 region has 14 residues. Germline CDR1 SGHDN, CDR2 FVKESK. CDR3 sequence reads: CASSPRTGGHEQYF. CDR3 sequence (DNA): TGTGCCAGCAGTCCCCGGACCGGGGGCCACGAGCAGTACTTC.

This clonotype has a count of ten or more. CDR3 bases: TGCGCCAGCAGCCCCAGTCGGGCTTATGGGGGGGCCTACGAGCAGTACTTC. Protein product: CASSPSRAYGGAYEQYF. This chain joins TRBV4-3 and TRBJ2-7; 7 bases align to TRBD2. V lost 4 bases, J lost 2 bases, and 14 bases stayed unmatched. The germline V gene encodes CDR1 LGHNA and CDR2 YSLEER. The CDR3 is 17 residues long.

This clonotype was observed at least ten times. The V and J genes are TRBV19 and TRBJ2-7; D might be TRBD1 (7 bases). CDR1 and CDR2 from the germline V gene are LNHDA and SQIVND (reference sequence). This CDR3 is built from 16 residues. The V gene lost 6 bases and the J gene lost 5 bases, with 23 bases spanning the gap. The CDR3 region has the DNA TGTGCCAGTAGCAATACCCCCCAGGGGGGAATCCACGAGCAGTACTTC. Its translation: CASSNTPQGGIHEQYF.

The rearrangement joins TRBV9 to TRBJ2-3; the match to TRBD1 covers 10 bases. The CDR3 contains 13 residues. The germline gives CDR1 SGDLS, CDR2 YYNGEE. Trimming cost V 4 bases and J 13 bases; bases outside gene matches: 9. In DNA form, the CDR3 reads TGTGCCAGCAGCCGGACAGGGGGGGGGCTCAAGTATTTT. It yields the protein CASSRTGGGLKYF.

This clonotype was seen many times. DNA for the CDR3: TGTGCCAGCTTGAGACAGGGCGCGGGCGAGCAGTACTTC. Encoded protein: CASLRQGAGEQYF. The chain links TRBV5-8 to TRBJ2-7; 7 positions agree with TRBD1. The CDR3 totals 13 residues. Trimming cost V 7 bases and J 6 bases; bases outside gene matches: 10. Germline V gives CDR1 SGHTS, CDR2 YDEGEE. The full variable domain, with the rest looked up from reference TRBV5-8 and TRBJ2-7, is EAGVTQSPTHLIKTRGQQATLRCSPISGHTSVYWYQQALGLGLQFLLWYDEGEERNRGNFPPRFSGRQFPNYSSELNVNALELEDSALYLCASLRQGAGEQYFGPGTRLTVT.

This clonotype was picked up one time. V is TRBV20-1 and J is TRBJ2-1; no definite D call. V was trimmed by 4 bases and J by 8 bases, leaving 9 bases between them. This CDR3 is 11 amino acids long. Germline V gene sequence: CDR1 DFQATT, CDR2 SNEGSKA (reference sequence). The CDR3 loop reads CSAIRRHEQFF. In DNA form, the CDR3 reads TGCAGTGCTATCAGACGTCATGAGCAGTTCTTC.

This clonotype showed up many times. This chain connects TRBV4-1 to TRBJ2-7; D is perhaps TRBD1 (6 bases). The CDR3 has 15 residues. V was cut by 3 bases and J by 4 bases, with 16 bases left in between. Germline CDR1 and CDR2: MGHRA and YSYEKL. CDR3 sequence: CASSQDPQGIYEQYF. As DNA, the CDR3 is TGCGCCAGCAGCCAGGACCCGCAGGGGATTTACGAGCAGTACTTC.

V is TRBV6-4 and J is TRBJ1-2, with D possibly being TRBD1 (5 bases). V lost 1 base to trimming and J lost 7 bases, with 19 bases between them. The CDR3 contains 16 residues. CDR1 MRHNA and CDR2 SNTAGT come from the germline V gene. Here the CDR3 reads CASSDCDRTFGRGYTF. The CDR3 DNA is TGTGCCAGCAGTGACTGTGATAGGACATTTGGCCGTGGCTACACCTTC.

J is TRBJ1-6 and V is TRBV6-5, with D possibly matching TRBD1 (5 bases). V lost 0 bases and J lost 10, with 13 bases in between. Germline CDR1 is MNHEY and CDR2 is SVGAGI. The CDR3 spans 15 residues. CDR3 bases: TGTGCCAGCAGTTACTCGGCAGGGAGAAGATCACCCCTCCACTTT. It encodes CASSYSAGRRSPLHF.

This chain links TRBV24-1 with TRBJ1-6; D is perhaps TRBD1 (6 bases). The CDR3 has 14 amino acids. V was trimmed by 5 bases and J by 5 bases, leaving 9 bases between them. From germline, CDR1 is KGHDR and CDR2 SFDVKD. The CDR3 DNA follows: TGTGCCACCAGTGGCTACAGGGATAATTCACCCCTCCACTTT. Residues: CATSGYRDNSPLHF.

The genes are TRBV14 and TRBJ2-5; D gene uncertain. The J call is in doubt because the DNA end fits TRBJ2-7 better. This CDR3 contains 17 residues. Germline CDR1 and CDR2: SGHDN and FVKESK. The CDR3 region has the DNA TGTGCCAGCAGCCGAGATAAATCCAGGTTCCGTGCTTACGAGCAGTACTTC. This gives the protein CASSRDKSRFRAYEQYF.

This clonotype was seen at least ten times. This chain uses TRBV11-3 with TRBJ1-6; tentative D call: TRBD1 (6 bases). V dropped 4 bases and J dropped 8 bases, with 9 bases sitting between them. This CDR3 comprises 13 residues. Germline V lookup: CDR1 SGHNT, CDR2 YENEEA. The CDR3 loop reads CASSYAGDSPLHF. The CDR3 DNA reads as TGTGCCAGCAGCTATGCAGGGGATTCACCCCTCCACTTT.

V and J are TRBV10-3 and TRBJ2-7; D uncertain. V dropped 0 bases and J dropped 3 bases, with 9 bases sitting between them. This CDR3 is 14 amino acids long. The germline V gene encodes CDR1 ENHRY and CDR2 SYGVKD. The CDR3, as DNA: TGTGCCATCAGTGAGTCTAGGACCGTCTACGAGCAGTACTTC. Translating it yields CAISESRTVYEQYF.

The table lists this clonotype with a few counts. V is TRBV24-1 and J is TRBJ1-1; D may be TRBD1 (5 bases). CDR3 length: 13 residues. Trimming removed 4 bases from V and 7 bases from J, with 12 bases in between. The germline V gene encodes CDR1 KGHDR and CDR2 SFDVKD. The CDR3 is CATSESWGSEAFF. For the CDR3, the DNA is TGTGCCACCAGTGAATCATGGGGCAGTGAAGCTTTCTTT.

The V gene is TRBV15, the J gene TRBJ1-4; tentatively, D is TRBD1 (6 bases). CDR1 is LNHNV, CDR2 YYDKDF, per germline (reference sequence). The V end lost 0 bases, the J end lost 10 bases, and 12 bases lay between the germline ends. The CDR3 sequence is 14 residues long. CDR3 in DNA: TGTGCCACCAGCAGAGATGGGGGGGGCTCAAAACTGTTTTTT. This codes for CATSRDGGGSKLFF.

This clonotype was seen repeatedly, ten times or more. The CDR3 protein is CSVAGLGRGEQFF. CDR3 bases: TGCAGCGTTGCAGGACTAGGACGTGGTGAGCAGTTCTTC. The chain joins TRBV29-1 to TRBJ2-1; 7 nucleotides align to TRBD2. There are 13 residues in the CDR3. V lost 4 bases and J lost 9; bases outside the gene matches: 9. Germline values: CDR1 SQVTM, CDR2 ANQGSEA.

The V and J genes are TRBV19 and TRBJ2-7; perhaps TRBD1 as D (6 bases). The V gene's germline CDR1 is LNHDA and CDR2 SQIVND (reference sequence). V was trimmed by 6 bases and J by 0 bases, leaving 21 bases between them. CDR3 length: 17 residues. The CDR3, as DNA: TGTGCCAGTAGCTCGACCCCAGGGGCTCCGAGCTCCTACGAGCAGTACTTC. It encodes CASSSTPGAPSSYEQYF.

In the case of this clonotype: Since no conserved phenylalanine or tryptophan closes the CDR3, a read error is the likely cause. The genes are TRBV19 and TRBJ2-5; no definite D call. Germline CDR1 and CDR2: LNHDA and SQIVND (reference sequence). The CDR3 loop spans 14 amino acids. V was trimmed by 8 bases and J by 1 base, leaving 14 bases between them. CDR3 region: CASGVVGPQETQYC. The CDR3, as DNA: TGTGCCAGTGGCGTGGTAGGGCCCCAAGAGACCCAGTACTGT.

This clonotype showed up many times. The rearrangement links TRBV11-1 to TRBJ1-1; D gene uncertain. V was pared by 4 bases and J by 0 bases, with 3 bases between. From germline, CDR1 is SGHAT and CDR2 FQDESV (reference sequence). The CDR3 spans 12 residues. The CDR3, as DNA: TGTGCCAGCAGCTCAGTGAACACTGAAGCTTTCTTT. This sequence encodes CASSSVNTEAFF.

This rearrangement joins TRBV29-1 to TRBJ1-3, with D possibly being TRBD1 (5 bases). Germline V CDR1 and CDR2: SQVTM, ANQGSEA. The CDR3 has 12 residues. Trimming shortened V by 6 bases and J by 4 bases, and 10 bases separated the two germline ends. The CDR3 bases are TGCAGCGTGGACATAAGGGGAAACACCATATATTTT. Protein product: CSVDIRGNTIYF. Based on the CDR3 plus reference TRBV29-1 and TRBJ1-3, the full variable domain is SAVISQKPSRDICQRGTSLTIQCQVDSQVTMMFWYRQQPGQSLTLIATANQGSEATYESGFVIDKFPISRPNLTFSTLTVSNMSPEDSSIYLCSVDIRGNTIYFGEGSWLTVV.